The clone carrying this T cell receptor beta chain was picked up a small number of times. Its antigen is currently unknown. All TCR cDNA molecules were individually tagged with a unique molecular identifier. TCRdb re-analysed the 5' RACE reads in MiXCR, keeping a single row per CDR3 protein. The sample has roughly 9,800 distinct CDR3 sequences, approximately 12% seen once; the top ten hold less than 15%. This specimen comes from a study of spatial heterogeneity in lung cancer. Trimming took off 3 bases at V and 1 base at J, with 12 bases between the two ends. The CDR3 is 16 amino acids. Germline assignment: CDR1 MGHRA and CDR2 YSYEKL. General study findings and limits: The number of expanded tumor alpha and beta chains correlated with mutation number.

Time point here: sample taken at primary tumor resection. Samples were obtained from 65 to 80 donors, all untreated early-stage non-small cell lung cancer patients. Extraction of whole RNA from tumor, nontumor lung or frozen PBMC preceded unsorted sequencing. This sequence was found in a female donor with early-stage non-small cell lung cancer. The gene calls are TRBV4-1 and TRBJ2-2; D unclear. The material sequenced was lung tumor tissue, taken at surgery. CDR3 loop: CASSQSRAENTGELFF. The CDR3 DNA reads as TGCGCCAGCAGCCAGAGCCGGGCCGAGAACACCGGGGAGCTGTTTTTT.